The 24 T cell receptor beta chains reported below all come from one sample, sequenced in a study of read filtering for tumor transcriptome and immune sequencing. The library was built from about 0.4 ug RNA with molecular barcoded adaptors for alpha/delta and beta/gamma chains. TCRdb itself ran the reads through MiXCR, one entry per CDR3 protein. The sample carries roughly 68,000 distinct CDR3 sequences, roughly 13% recorded once. The sequencing input was a population of CD138-negative cells sorted from bone marrow. Every receptor here comes from a donor at least 40 years old with multiple myeloma.

This clonotype was counted at least ten times. The chain uses TRBV7-9 and TRBJ1-1; D possibly corresponds to TRBD1 (6 bases). V was clipped by 4 bases and J by 11 bases, with 20 bases between them. The germline V gene has CDR1 SEHNR and CDR2 FQNEAQ (reference sequence). This CDR3 comprises 14 residues. For the CDR3, the DNA is TGTGCCAGCAGCTCCTACCGATGGGGGGCGCGGGCTTTCTTT. Translation: CASSSYRWGARAFF.

The table lists this clonotype with a few counts. A much larger clonotype is one base distant, so this may be a read error. The chain joins TRBV28 to TRBJ2-1; tentatively, D is TRBD1 (5 bases). The germline gives CDR1 MDHEN, CDR2 SYDVKM. The CDR3 consists of 14 residues. This CDR3 is CASSLIGEYNGQFF. The CDR3 bases are TGTGCCAGCAGTTTGATAGGGGAATACAATGGGCAGTTCTTC.

In its sample, this clonotype was seen many times. The V and J genes are TRBV3-1 and TRBJ2-5; D unresolved. This CDR3 spans 16 amino acids. Looked up from germline, CDR1 is LGHDT and CDR2 is YNNKEL (reference sequence). V was clipped by 0 bases and J by 2 bases, with 13 bases between them. The CDR3 region is CASSQEDRVWQETQYF. The CDR3 DNA follows: TGTGCCAGCAGCCAAGAGGACCGGGTTTGGCAAGAGACCCAGTACTTC.

This clonotype was observed many times. The genes are TRBV7-6 and TRBJ1-5; TRBD1 agrees at 11 bases. The CDR3 runs to 17 residues. Germline V lookup: CDR1 SGHVS, CDR2 FNYEAQ. After removal of 5 bases from V and 6 bases from J, the junction contained 12 bases not matched to a gene. The CDR3 here is CASSPRPRTGGSQPQHF. The CDR3 nucleotides are TGTGCCAGCAGCCCCCGCCCTCGGACAGGGGGCAGTCAGCCCCAGCATTTT.

This clonotype came up many times. The chain links TRBV11-2 to TRBJ1-1; D is unclear. The CDR3 has 13 residues. V was clipped by 1 base and J by 3 bases, with 6 bases between them. CDR1 is SGHAT and CDR2 is FQNNGV in the germline V gene. The DNA of the CDR3 is TGTGCCAGCAGCTTAGTTAGGGACACTGAAGCTTTCTTT. Its protein product is CASSLVRDTEAFF.

About this clonotype: A single base separates this from a much larger clone, so it may be a read error. The rearrangement uses TRBV5-8 and TRBJ1-4; TRBD1 matches at 8 bases. Near its end, the DNA agrees better with TRBJ2-3, so the J call may be wrong. The germline V gene encodes CDR1 SGHTS and CDR2 YDEGEE. The CDR3 contains 15 residues. CDR3: CASSTRTGKRDTQYF. As DNA, the CDR3 is TGTGCCAGCAGCACCCGGACAGGGAAAAGAGATACGCAGTATTTT.

The rearrangement uses TRBV28 and TRBJ1-5; a possible D gene is TRBD1 (5 bases). CDR1 is MDHEN, CDR2 SYDVKM, per germline. Trimming shortened V by 3 bases and J by 3 bases, and 9 bases separated the two germline ends. This CDR3 contains 14 residues. The DNA of the CDR3 is TGTGCCAGCAGTTTGACCGGACACAATCAGCCCCAGCATTTT. It is translated as CASSLTGHNQPQHF.

To note about this clonotype: This could be a read error, since a much larger clone is one nucleotide away. The chain uses TRBV29-1 and TRBJ2-1; D is possibly TRBD1 or TRBD2 (6 bases each). This CDR3 region has 15 residues. Trimming stripped 7 bases from V and 5 bases from J, with 21 bases between. Germline values: CDR1 SQVTM, CDR2 ANQGSEA. The CDR3 spells CSAKARGHGDNEQFF. The CDR3, as DNA: TGCAGCGCCAAGGCACGGGGGCATGGGGACAATGAGCAGTTCTTC.

The V gene is TRBV29-1, the J gene TRBJ2-7; D not resolved. V was pared by 5 bases and J by 3 bases, with 14 bases between. CDR3 length: 13 amino acids. Germline V gives CDR1 SQVTM, CDR2 ANQGSEA. CDR3 protein: CSVKPYHDYEQYF. CDR3 sequence (DNA): TGCAGCGTTAAACCTTACCATGACTACGAGCAGTACTTC.

This clonotype appeared many times. This chain uses TRBV27 with TRBJ2-2; D not certain. The CDR3 totals 13 residues. Trimming left V 1 base short and J 7 bases short, with 7 bases between. Germline V gene data show CDR1 as MNHEY and CDR2 as SMNVEV (reference sequence). CDR3 in DNA: TGTGCCAGCAGTTTATACAGAAACGGGGAGCTGTTTTTT. Its translation: CASSLYRNGELFF.

This clonotype was found many times. V usage is TRBV7-6 and J usage is TRBJ2-5; possibly TRBD1 for D (6 bases). Trimming pared 6 bases from V and 3 bases from J, leaving 11 bases between. The length of the CDR3 is 13 residues. Germline CDR1 SGHVS, CDR2 FNYEAQ. The CDR3 DNA reads as TGTGCCAGCAGACAAAAGGGGGAAGAGACCCAGTACTTC. This codes for CASRQKGEETQYF.

This clonotype was seen many times. The chain couples TRBV29-1 to TRBJ2-3, with D perhaps TRBD1 (6 bases). Trimming took 7 bases from V and 8 from J, leaving 16 bases between them. The CDR3 is made up of 12 amino acids. Germline values: CDR1 SQVTM, CDR2 ANQGSEA. This CDR3 is CSARGLEGTQYF. CDR3 DNA sequence: TGCAGCGCGAGGGGGTTAGAGGGTACGCAGTATTTT.

This clonotype has more than one count but fewer than ten. V usage is TRBV27 and J usage is TRBJ1-1; maybe TRBD1 (6 bases). Germline V gene data show CDR1 as MNHEY and CDR2 as SMNVEV (reference sequence). CDR3 length: 16 residues. V dropped 2 bases and J dropped 4 bases, with 17 bases sitting between them. CDR3 DNA: TGTGCCAGCAGTTTAAGGGGATCACGACAGGTCACTGAAGCTTTCTTT. Amino acid sequence: CASSLRGSRQVTEAFF.

This clonotype has at least ten counts. The chain uses TRBV7-9 and TRBJ2-7; D possibly matches TRBD1 or TRBD2 (5 bases each). Germline CDR1 is SEHNR and CDR2 is FQNEAQ (reference sequence). Trimming took 8 bases from V and 5 from J, leaving 13 bases between them. This CDR3 region has 12 residues. CDR3 sequence reads: CASSFGDHEQYF. CDR3 in DNA: TGTGCCAGCTCCTTCGGGGACCACGAGCAGTACTTC.

The table lists this clonotype with many counts. V and J are TRBV5-5 and TRBJ1-5; 9 bases agree with TRBD1. The germline V gene has CDR1 SGHKS and CDR2 YYEKEE (reference sequence). CDR3 length equals 16 residues. Trimming took 4 bases from V and 1 from J; bases not matched to a gene: 6. In DNA form, the CDR3 reads TGTGCCAGCAGCCTATACAGGGGGCTCAGCAATCAGCCCCAGCATTTT. Its translation: CASSLYRGLSNQPQHF. Based on the CDR3 plus reference TRBV5-5 and TRBJ1-5, the full variable domain is DAGVTQSPTHLIKTRGQQVTLRCSPISGHKSVSWYQQVLGQGPQFIFQYYEKEERGRGNFPDRFSARQFPNYSSELNVNALLLGDSALYLCASSLYRGLSNQPQHFGDGTRLSIL.

The gene calls are TRBV12-3 or TRBV12-4 and TRBJ2-5; TRBD2 is a possible D gene (6 bases). The CDR3 consists of 14 residues. The ends were cut back, 5 bases at V and 6 bases at J, with 16 bases in the middle. The CDR3 region is CASSGGRGWKTQYF. The CDR3 DNA sequence: TGTGCCAGCAGTGGGGGACGGGGGTGGAAGACCCAGTACTTC.

This clonotype was observed many times. The gene calls are TRBV7-9 and TRBJ1-1, with D uncertain. CDR3 length: 16 amino acids. V shed 6 bases and J shed 3 bases, with 20 bases lying between them. Germline V gives CDR1 SEHNR, CDR2 FQNEAQ (reference sequence). The DNA of the CDR3 is TGTGCCAGCAGTATGAGCCGAGATATTGGGGACACTGAAGCTTTCTTT. This translates into CASSMSRDIGDTEAFF.

This clonotype was picked up many times. This chain uses TRBV28 with TRBJ2-7, with D unclear. The CDR3 contains 13 residues. Looked up from germline, CDR1 is MDHEN and CDR2 is SYDVKM. The V end lost 2 bases, the J end lost 0 bases, and 5 bases lay between the germline ends. CDR3 coding DNA: TGTGCCAGCAGTTTACCTAGCTCCTACGAGCAGTACTTC. This translates into CASSLPSSYEQYF. The full variable domain, its missing parts supplied by reference TRBV28 and TRBJ2-7, is DVKVTQSSRYLVKRTGEKVFLECVQDMDHENMFWYRQDPGLGLRLIYFSYDVKMKEKGDIPEGYSVSREKKERFSLILESASTNQTSMYLCASSLPSSYEQYFGPGTRLTVT.

This clonotype was recorded many times. The V call is TRBV19, the J call TRBJ2-7; 9 positions agree with TRBD2. J lost 2 bases, V lost 4 bases, and 0 bases had no gene match. Germline V gene sequence: CDR1 LNHDA, CDR2 SQIVND (reference sequence). The CDR3 contains 13 residues. For the CDR3, the DNA is TGTGCCAGTAGTAGCGGGAGGGCCTACGAGCAGTACTTC. This gives the protein CASSSGRAYEQYF.

The table lists this clonotype with many counts. The genes are TRBV7-3 and TRBJ2-1, with TRBD2 identical over 11 bases. Trimming removed 0 bases from V and 0 bases from J; junction bases left unmatched: 7. Germline values: CDR1 SGHTA, CDR2 FQGTGA. The CDR3 sequence is 19 residues long. The CDR3: CASSLTSQLAGVSYNEQFF. The CDR3 bases are TGTGCCAGCAGCTTAACGTCGCAACTAGCGGGGGTCTCCTACAATGAGCAGTTCTTC. The full variable domain, in which reference TRBV7-3 and TRBJ2-1 provide the parts outside the CDR3, is GAGVSQTPSNKVTEKGKYVELRCDPISGHTALYWYRQSLGQGPEFLIYFQGTGAADDSGLPNDRFFAVRPEGSVSTLKIQRTERGDSAVYLCASSLTSQLAGVSYNEQFFGPGTRLTVL.

The V call is TRBV12-3 or TRBV12-4, the J call TRBJ2-3, with 7 bases lining up with TRBD1. The DNA end is a closer match to TRBJ2-7, so the J assignment may be wrong. CDR3 length equals 13 residues. CDR3 region: CASSLGQGSEQYF. DNA of the CDR3: TGTGCCAGCAGTTTAGGACAGGGCAGCGAGCAGTACTTC.

The rearrangement joins TRBV5-1 to TRBJ2-7; no definite D call. The CDR3 has 14 residues. CDR1 is SGHRS, CDR2 YFSETQ, per germline. With 0 bases removed from V and 7 bases from J, the gap between germline ends came to 14 bases. The CDR3 nucleotides read TGCGCCAGCAGCTTGGTAGCCCGTGCCGGGGAGCAGTACTTC. As protein: CASSLVARAGEQYF.

This clonotype was seen at least ten times. The chain combines TRBV7-9 with TRBJ2-1, with 7 bases lining up with TRBD2. Germline lookup yields CDR1 SEHNR and CDR2 FQNEAQ (reference sequence). J lost 8 bases, V lost 0 bases, and 4 bases had no gene match. The CDR3 extends over 14 amino acids. The CDR3 sequence is CASSLAGGPHEQFF. The CDR3 DNA is TGTGCCAGCAGCTTAGCGGGAGGGCCCCATGAGCAGTTCTTC.

This chain joins TRBV7-2 and TRBJ2-1, with TRBD2 matching over 10 bases. Trimming cost V 6 bases and J 6 bases; bases outside gene matches: 11. The CDR3 sequence is 16 residues long. Germline lookup yields CDR1 SGHTA and CDR2 FQGNSA. The CDR3: CASSRSGRAISNEQFF. Here the CDR3 DNA reads TGTGCCAGCAGTAGAAGCGGGAGGGCCATCAGCAATGAGCAGTTCTTC.